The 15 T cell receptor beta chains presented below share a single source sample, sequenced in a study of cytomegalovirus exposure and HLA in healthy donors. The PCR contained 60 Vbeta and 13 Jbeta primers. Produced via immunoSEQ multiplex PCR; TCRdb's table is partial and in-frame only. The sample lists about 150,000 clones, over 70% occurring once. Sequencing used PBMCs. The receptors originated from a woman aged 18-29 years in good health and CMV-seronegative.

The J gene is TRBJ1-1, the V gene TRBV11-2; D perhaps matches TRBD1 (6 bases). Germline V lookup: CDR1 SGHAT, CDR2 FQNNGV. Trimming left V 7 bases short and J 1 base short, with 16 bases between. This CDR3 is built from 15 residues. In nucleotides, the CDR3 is TGTGCCAGCACCGGGGACACACAATGGAACACTGAAGCTTTCTTT. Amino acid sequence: CASTGDTQWNTEAFF.

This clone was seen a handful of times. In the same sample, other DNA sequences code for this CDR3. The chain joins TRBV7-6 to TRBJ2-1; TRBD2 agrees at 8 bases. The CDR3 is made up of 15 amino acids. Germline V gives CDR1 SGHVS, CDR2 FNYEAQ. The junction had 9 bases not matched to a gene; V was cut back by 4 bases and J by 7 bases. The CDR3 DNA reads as TGTGCCAGCAGCTCGTCGGTGCTAGCGGGTAATGAGCAGTTCTTC. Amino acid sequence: CASSSSVLAGNEQFF.

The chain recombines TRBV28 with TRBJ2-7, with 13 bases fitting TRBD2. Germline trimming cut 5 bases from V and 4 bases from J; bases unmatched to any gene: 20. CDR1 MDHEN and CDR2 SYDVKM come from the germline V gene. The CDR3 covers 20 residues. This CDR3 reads CASSPSSTSGGSLLIYEQYF. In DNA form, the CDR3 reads TGTGCCAGCAGTCCCTCCTCGACTAGCGGGGGGTCCCTCCTAATATACGAGCAGTACTTC. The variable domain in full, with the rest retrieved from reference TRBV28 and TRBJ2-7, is DVKVTQSSRYLVKRTGEKVFLECVQDMDHENMFWYRQDPGLGLRLIYFSYDVKMKEKGDIPEGYSVSREKKERFSLILESASTNQTSMYLCASSPSSTSGGSLLIYEQYFGPGTRLTVT.

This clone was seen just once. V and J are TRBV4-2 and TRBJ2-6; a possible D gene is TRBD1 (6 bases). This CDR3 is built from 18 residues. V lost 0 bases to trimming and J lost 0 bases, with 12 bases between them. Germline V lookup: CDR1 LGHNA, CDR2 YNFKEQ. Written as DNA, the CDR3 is TGTGCCAGCAGCCAAGATGCAGGGGTCGCCTCTGGGGCCAACGTCCTGACTTTC. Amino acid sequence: CASSQDAGVASGANVLTF.

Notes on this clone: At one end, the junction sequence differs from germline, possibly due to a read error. In nucleotides, the CDR3 is TGTTCCAGCAGCCCAGTTAACAGGGCCTTTAACACTGAAGCTTTCTTT. It encodes CSSSPVNRAFNTEAFF. V usage is TRBV7-9 and J usage is TRBJ1-1; D might be TRBD1 (6 bases). The CDR3 has 16 residues. CDR1 is SEHNR, CDR2 FQNEAQ, per germline (reference sequence). Based on the CDR3 plus reference TRBV7-9 and TRBJ1-1, the full variable domain is DTGVSQNPRHKITKRGQNVTFRCDPISEHNRLYWYRQTLGQGPEFLTYFQNEAQLEKSRLLSDRFSAERPKGSFSTLEIQRTEQGDSAMYLCSSSPVNRAFNTEAFFGQGTRLTVV.

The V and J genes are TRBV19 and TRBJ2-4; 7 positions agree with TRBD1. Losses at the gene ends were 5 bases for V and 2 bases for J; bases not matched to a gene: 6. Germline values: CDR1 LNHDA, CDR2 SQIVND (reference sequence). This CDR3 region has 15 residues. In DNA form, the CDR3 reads TGTGCCAGTAGTTTCCCGACAGGGTCCAAAAACATTCAGTACTTC. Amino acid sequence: CASSFPTGSKNIQYF.

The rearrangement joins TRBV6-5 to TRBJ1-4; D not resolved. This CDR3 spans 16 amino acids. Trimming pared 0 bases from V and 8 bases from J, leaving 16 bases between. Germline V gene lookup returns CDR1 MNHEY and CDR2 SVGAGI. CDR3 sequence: CASSYSKGISGEKLFF. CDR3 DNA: TGTGCCAGCAGTTACTCAAAGGGCATCTCGGGGGAAAAACTGTTTTTT.

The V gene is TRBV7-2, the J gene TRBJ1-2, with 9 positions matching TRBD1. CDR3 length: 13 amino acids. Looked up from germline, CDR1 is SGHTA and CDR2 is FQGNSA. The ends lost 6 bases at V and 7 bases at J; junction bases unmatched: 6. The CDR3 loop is CASRDRGRGGYTF. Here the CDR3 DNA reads TGTGCCAGCAGGGACAGGGGACGTGGTGGCTACACCTTC.

CDR3: CASSFGGVQFF. CDR3 in DNA: TGCGCCAGCAGTTTCGGAGGAGTACAGTTCTTC. The J gene is TRBJ2-1, the V gene TRBV10-1; possible D gene TRBD2, 5 bases. Germline V lookup: CDR1 WNHNN, CDR2 SYGVQD (reference sequence). V gave up 5 bases and J gave up 13 bases, with 12 bases separating them. CDR3 size: 11 residues.

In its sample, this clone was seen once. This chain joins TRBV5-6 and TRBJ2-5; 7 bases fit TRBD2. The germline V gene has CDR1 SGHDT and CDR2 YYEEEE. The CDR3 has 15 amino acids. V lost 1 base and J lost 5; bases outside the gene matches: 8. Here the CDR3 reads CASSLLGQGGETQYF. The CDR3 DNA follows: TGTGCCAGCAGCTTGCTAGGTCAGGGAGGGGAGACCCAGTACTTC.

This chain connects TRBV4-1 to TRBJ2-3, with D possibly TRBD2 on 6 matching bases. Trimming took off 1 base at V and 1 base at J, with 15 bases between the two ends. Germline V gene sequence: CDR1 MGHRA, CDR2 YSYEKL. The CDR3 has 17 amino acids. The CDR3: CASSQGWRGAGTDTQYF. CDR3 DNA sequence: TGCGCCAGCAGCCAAGGGTGGCGGGGAGCTGGCACAGATACGCAGTATTTT.

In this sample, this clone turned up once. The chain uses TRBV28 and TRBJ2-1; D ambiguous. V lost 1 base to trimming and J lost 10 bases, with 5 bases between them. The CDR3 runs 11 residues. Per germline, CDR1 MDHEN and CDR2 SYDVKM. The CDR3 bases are TGTGCCAGCAGTTTATCCCGGGAGCAGTTCTTC. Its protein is CASSLSREQFF.

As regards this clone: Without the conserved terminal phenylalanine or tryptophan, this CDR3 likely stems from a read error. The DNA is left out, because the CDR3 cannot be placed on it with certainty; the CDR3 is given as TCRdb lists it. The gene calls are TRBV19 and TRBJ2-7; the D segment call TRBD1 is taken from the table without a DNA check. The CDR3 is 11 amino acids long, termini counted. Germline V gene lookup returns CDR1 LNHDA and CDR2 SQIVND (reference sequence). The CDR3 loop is CASSEDRGTPG.

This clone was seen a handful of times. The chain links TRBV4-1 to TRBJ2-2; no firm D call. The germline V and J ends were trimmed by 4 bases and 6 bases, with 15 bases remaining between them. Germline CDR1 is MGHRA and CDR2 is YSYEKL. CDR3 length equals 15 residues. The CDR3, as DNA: TGCGCCAGCAGCCGGGCCAACCCCCAGGCCGGGGAGCTGTTTTTT. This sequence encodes CASSRANPQAGELFF.

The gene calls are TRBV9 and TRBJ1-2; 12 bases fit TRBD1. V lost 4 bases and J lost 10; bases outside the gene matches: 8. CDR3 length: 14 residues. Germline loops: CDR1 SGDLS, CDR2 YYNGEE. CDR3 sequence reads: CASSWGQGALDYTF. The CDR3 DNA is TGTGCCAGCAGCTGGGGACAGGGGGCCTTAGACTACACCTTC.